The T cell receptor (beta chain) under discussion was sequenced for a study of a mutant IDH1 vaccine in newly diagnosed glioma. Background on the study: Most patients had received both radiotherapy and temozolomide, the prior options being radiotherapy, temozolomide, or both.

The data were produced by immunoSEQ multiplex PCR, yet TCRdb's version contains in-frame clones alone and is incomplete. The sample lists around 120,000 clones, around three quarters occurring once. Stated time point: week 11, during vaccination. Doses consisted of 300 ug of mutant IDH1 20-mer peptide each, paired with topical imiquimod. Donors had new WHO grade 3 or 4 IDH1-mutant, ATRX-lost astrocytomas. This clone was counted a few times. Its matching antigen is unknown. Whole-study findings and limits: Changes in the top peripheral T cell clonotypes seemingly had no bearing on pseudoprogression.

CDR1 and CDR2 from the germline V gene are SEHNR and FQNEAQ (reference sequence). This CDR3 is built from 13 residues. Trimming shortened V by 7 bases and J by 5 bases, and 14 bases separated the two germline ends. The TCR originated in a man aged 35 to 55 with glioma. Sequencing was performed on PBMCs, taken from a glioma patient whose treatment included an IDH1 peptide vaccine. This rearrangement joins TRBV7-9 to TRBJ2-5; D unresolved. This chain's CDR3 is CASTQQEGETQYF. The CDR3 DNA follows: TGTGCCAGCACCCAGCAGGAAGGGGAGACCCAGTACTTC.